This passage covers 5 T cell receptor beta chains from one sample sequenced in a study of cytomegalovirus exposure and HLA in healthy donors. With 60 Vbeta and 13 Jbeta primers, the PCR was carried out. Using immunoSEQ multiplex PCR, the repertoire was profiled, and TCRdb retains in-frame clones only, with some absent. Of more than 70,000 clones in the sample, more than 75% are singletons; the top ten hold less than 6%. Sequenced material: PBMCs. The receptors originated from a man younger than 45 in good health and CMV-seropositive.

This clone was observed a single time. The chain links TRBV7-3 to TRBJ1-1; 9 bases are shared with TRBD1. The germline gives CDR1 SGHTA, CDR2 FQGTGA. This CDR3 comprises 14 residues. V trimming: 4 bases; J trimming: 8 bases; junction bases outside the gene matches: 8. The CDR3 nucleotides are TGTGCCAGCAGCTCGGAAGGGACAGGGACGGAAGCTTTCTTT. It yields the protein CASSSEGTGTEAFF. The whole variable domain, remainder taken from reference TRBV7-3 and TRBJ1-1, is GAGVSQTPSNKVTEKGKYVELRCDPISGHTALYWYRQSLGQGPEFLIYFQGTGAADDSGLPNDRFFAVRPEGSVSTLKIQRTERGDSAVYLCASSSEGTGTEAFFGQGTRLTVV.

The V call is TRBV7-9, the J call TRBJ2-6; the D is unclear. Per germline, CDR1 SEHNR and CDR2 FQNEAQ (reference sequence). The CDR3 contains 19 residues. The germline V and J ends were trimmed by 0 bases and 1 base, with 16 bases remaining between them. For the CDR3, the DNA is TGTGCCAGCAGCTTAGCGGGCACTTACACGGTGTCTGGGGCCAACGTCCTGACTTTC. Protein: CASSLAGTYTVSGANVLTF.

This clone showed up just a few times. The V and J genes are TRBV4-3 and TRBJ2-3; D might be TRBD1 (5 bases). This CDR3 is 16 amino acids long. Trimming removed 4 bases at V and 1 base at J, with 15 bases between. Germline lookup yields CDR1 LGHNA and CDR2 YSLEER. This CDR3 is CASSLLGLGRTDTQYF. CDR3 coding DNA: TGCGCCAGCAGCCTTCTCGGTCTGGGGCGCACAGATACGCAGTATTTT.

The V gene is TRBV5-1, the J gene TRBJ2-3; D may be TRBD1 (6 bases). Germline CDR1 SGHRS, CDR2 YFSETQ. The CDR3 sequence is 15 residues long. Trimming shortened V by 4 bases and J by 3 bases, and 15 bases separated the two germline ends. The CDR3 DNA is TGCGCCAGCAGCCTTCTAGCCCAGGGGACAGATACGCAGTATTTT. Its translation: CASSLLAQGTDTQYF.

The CDR3 DNA reads as TGTGCCAGCAGTCCAGCCTACGAGCAGTACTTC. Translated: CASSPAYEQYF. The rearrangement joins TRBV28 to TRBJ2-7; no clear D gene. CDR3 size: 11 residues. V was clipped by 5 bases and J by 2 bases, with 4 bases between them. From germline, CDR1 is MDHEN and CDR2 SYDVKM.